The clone carrying this TCR beta chain came up once. Its antigen is currently unknown. In each sample, about 100,000 TCR templates were assayed. TCRdb keeps only in-frame clones here, not all; method: immunoSEQ multiplex PCR. The sample consists of about 100,000 clones, more than 85% of them appearing once. This record comes from a study of siplizumab effects on memory and regulatory T cells. Study conclusions and caveats: Alloreactive sequences traceable to unstimulated CD4+ memory cells were significantly reduced by siplizumab.

The CDR3 runs 15 residues. From germline, CDR1 is SGHTA and CDR2 FQGTGA. The V gene end was trimmed by 4 bases and the J gene end by 4 bases; junction bases not matched to a gene: 3. The receptor's source is a human donor in good health. The V gene is TRBV7-3, the J gene TRBJ2-1; 11 nucleotides match TRBD2. The sequenced material came from CD4+ T cells sorted from blood. The CDR3 reads CASSSTSGGYNEQFF. DNA of the CDR3: TGTGCCAGCAGCTCAACTAGCGGGGGATACAATGAGCAGTTCTTC.